The 16 T cell receptor beta chains below come from one sample, sequenced in a study of blood T cell repertoires in COVID-19. Method: immunoSEQ multiplex PCR; TCRdb's copy keeps in-frame clones and lacks some. The sample contains more than 350,000 clones, about 87% of which appear only once. Sequencing was carried out using PBMCs or T cells enriched from blood (not recorded which). Receptors were obtained from a woman aged 50 to 65 who had recovered from COVID-19.

The V gene is TRBV6-5, the J gene TRBJ1-2, with D possibly TRBD1 on 5 matching bases. This CDR3 comprises 14 residues. Trimming left V 6 bases short and J 3 bases short, with 14 bases between. Per the germline V gene, CDR1 is MNHEY and CDR2 is SVGAGI. The CDR3 here is CASSRSQGYYGYTF. The CDR3 DNA is TGTGCCAGCAGCCGATCCCAGGGCTACTATGGCTACACCTTC.

The chain uses TRBV5-1 and TRBJ1-6, with D unresolved. The length of the CDR3 is 15 residues. Germline V lookup: CDR1 SGHRS, CDR2 YFSETQ. Trimming took 5 bases from V and 0 from J, leaving 9 bases between them. DNA for the CDR3: TGCGCCAGCAGTGGCGGGAGCTCCTATAATTCACCCCTCCACTTT. Amino acids: CASSGGSSYNSPLHF.

The gene calls are TRBV12-3 or TRBV12-4 and TRBJ1-5; tentative D call: TRBD1 (6 bases). Between the trimmed V and J ends, which lost 5 bases and 12 bases, there was a span of 17 bases. CDR3 length: 13 amino acids. CDR3 amino acids: CASSPSQGTIQHF. CDR3 bases: TGTGCCAGCAGTCCTTCACAGGGTACAATCCAGCATTTT.

Only one count was recorded for this clone. This rearrangement joins TRBV3-1 (or the pseudogene TRBV3-2) to TRBJ1-5, with 10 bases fitting TRBD1. This CDR3 contains 15 residues. The ends lost 0 bases at V and 6 bases at J; junction bases unmatched: 2. Germline V lookup: CDR1 LGHDT, CDR2 YNNKEL (reference sequence). The DNA for the CDR3 is TGTGCCAGCAGCCAAGACGGGACAGGGGCTCAGCCCCAGCATTTT. This sequence encodes CASSQDGTGAQPQHF.

V is TRBV18 and J is TRBJ1-2; 8 bases fit TRBD1. The J segment lost 5 bases and the V segment lost 4 bases, leaving 6 bases of the junction unmatched. The CDR3 has 14 residues. Per germline, CDR1 KGHSH and CDR2 LQKENI. The CDR3 sequence is CASSHGQGGYGYTF. In DNA form, the CDR3 reads TGTGCCAGCTCACACGGACAGGGTGGGTATGGCTACACCTTC.

The rearrangement uses TRBV7-9 and TRBJ1-2; 8 nucleotides line up with TRBD1. Germline trimming cut 6 bases from V and 6 bases from J; bases unmatched to any gene: 6. This CDR3 has 13 residues. CDR1 is SEHNR and CDR2 is FQNEAQ in the germline V gene (reference sequence). The CDR3 is CASRTSGGNGYTF. The CDR3 region has the DNA TGTGCCAGCAGGACCTCAGGGGGCAATGGCTACACCTTC.

V and J are TRBV30 and TRBJ1-3; D is ambiguous. The V end was cut by 2 bases, the J end by 4 bases, with 3 bases between. The CDR3 consists of 11 residues. Germline-derived CDR1 and CDR2 are GTSNPN and SVGIG (reference sequence). The CDR3 coding sequence is TGTGCCTGGAGTCCGGGAAACACCATATATTTT. Residues: CAWSPGNTIYF.

Here the CDR3 reads CASSPGTGDGNIQYF. CDR3 DNA sequence: TGTGCCAGTAGTCCAGGGACAGGGGACGGAAACATTCAGTACTTC. This chain joins TRBV19 and TRBJ2-4, with TRBD1 matching over 10 bases. Germline CDR1 reads LNHDA; CDR2 reads SQIVND (reference sequence). V lost 5 bases, J lost 6 bases, and 7 bases stayed unmatched. The CDR3 length is 15 residues. Complete variable domain (other parts from reference TRBV19 and TRBJ2-4): DGGITQSPKYLFRKEGQNVTLSCEQNLNHDAMYWYRQDPGQGLRLIYYSQIVNDFQKGDIAEGYSVSREKKESFPLTVTSAQKNPTAFYLCASSPGTGDGNIQYFGAGTRLSVL.

This clone was recorded once. The gene calls are TRBV5-1 and TRBJ2-7, with D tentatively TRBD2 (6 bases). V shed 0 bases and J shed 2 bases, with 15 bases lying between them. This CDR3 comprises 16 residues. Germline values: CDR1 SGHRS, CDR2 YFSETQ. The CDR3 region has the DNA TGCGCCAGCAGCTTGGCCCCGGGAGCTACCACCTACGAGCAGTACTTC. The encoded protein is CASSLAPGATTYEQYF.

This clone was seen once. V usage is TRBV6-6 and J usage is TRBJ2-2; perhaps TRBD1 as D (5 bases). This CDR3 spans 14 amino acids. In germline, CDR1 is MNHNY, CDR2 SVGAGI (reference sequence). Between the trimmed V and J ends, which lost 2 bases and 3 bases, there was a span of 7 bases. As DNA, the CDR3 is TGTGCCAGCAGTTACGGCAGGGACACCGGGGAGCTGTTTTTT. This sequence encodes CASSYGRDTGELFF.

V and J are TRBV4-2 and TRBJ1-5; the D is unclear. This CDR3 is built from 12 residues. V was trimmed by 4 bases and J by 4 bases, leaving 5 bases between them. Germline loops: CDR1 LGHNA, CDR2 YNFKEQ. Here the CDR3 DNA reads TGTGCCAGCAGCCTCCCGAATCAGCCCCAGCATTTT. Its protein is CASSLPNQPQHF.

CDR3 DNA: TGTGCCAGCAGCGTCAGAAGCACCGGGGAGCTGTTTTTT. Its translation: CASSVRSTGELFF. The chain is built from TRBV5-6 and TRBJ2-2, with no clear D. Trimming shortened V by 4 bases and J by 4 bases, and 8 bases separated the two germline ends. Germline V lookup: CDR1 SGHDT, CDR2 YYEEEE. The length of the CDR3 is 13 residues.

CDR3 sequence: CASSPGTSGTNEQFF. CDR3 bases: TGTGCCAGCAGCCCCGGGACTAGCGGGACCAATGAGCAGTTCTTC. The chain links TRBV5-4 to TRBJ2-7, with 13 positions matching TRBD2. The last part of the DNA fits TRBJ2-1 better; the J call may be wrong. Germline CDR1 and CDR2: SGHNT and YYREEE (reference sequence). CDR3 length: 15 amino acids.

V is TRBV7-6 and J is TRBJ2-7; D is ambiguous. Deletions cut 7 bases from V and 3 bases from J, with 22 bases between. The CDR3 runs to 16 residues. CDR1 is SGHVS and CDR2 is FNYEAQ in the germline V gene. The CDR3 region is CASNPSPVTENYEQYF. The CDR3 nucleotides are TGTGCCAGCAACCCTTCCCCCGTAACAGAAAACTACGAGCAGTACTTC.

CDR3: CASRAVSSGNTIYF. The CDR3 coding sequence is TGTGCCAGCAGGGCGGTTAGCTCTGGAAACACCATATATTTT. J is TRBJ1-3 and V is TRBV6-5, with unresolved D. Trimming stripped 6 bases from V and 0 bases from J, with 9 bases between. CDR3 length: 14 residues. Looked up from germline, CDR1 is MNHEY and CDR2 is SVGAGI.

This clone has only one observation. The same CDR3 also results from other DNA sequences found in this sample. V gene TRBV6-5 combines with J gene TRBJ1-1; no definite D call. V lost 2 bases to trimming and J lost 2 bases, with 6 bases between them. There are 13 residues in the CDR3. Germline values: CDR1 MNHEY, CDR2 SVGAGI. CDR3 nucleotides: TGTGCCAGCAGTTACGGCAGAAACACTGAAGCTTTCTTT. Translating it yields CASSYGRNTEAFF.